The 26 T cell receptor beta chains presented below share a single source sample, sequenced in a study of neoadjuvant nivolumab and ipilimumab in lung cancer. Clones were read by immunoSEQ multiplex PCR, and TCRdb kept only the in-frame ones, dropping some. The profile covers about 9,700 clones, with 75% to 80% appearing a single time and around 7% taken by the ten largest. The sequencing here drew on tumor tissue, taken after neoadjuvant nivolumab, alone or with ipilimumab, at or shortly before surgery. These receptors originate from an adult with non-small cell lung cancer. Some clones in this sample may be carry-over from other donors' samples.

This clone is a singleton in its sample. V and J are TRBV19 and TRBJ1-5, with D tentatively TRBD1 (6 bases). Germline V gives CDR1 LNHDA, CDR2 SQIVND (reference sequence). The V gene lost 5 bases and the J gene lost 4 bases, with 9 bases spanning the gap. CDR3 length: 13 amino acids. CDR3 region: CASSHRENQPQHF. The CDR3 nucleotides read TGTGCCAGTAGTCACAGGGAAAATCAGCCCCAGCATTTT.

The rearrangement uses TRBV7-2 and TRBJ1-1; the match to TRBD1 covers 7 bases. The CDR3 contains 16 residues. Per germline, CDR1 SGHTA and CDR2 FQGNSA. V was pared by 5 bases and J by 4 bases, with 13 bases of the junction left unmatched. CDR3 bases: TGTGCCAGCAGCCACCGACAACAGGGGATGGGCACTGAAGCTTTCTTT. Translating gives CASSHRQQGMGTEAFF.

V and J are TRBV7-2 and TRBJ1-6, with 8 bases that match TRBD1. Trimming cost V 5 bases and J 10 bases; bases outside gene matches: 10. This CDR3 has 15 residues. In germline, CDR1 is SGHTA, CDR2 FQGNSA. CDR3 nucleotides: TGTGCCAGCAGCCCAGGGACAGGCGGCAGATCACCCCTCCACTTT. This encodes CASSPGTGGRSPLHF.

J is TRBJ2-7 and V is TRBV30; D might be TRBD1 or TRBD2, each matching 6 bases. Trimming pared 0 bases from V and 2 bases from J, leaving 14 bases between. The CDR3 totals 15 residues. Germline V gene lookup returns CDR1 GTSNPN and CDR2 SVGIG (reference sequence). CDR3 in DNA: TGTGCCTGGAGTGTAGGGGGGCTCTCTACCTACGAGCAGTACTTC. It encodes CAWSVGGLSTYEQYF.

This clone was recorded a few times. The chain employs TRBV7-9 and TRBJ2-7, with 14 bases identical to TRBD2. Unmatched junction bases numbered 3, after V lost 5 bases and J lost 6 bases. This CDR3 spans 14 amino acids. Germline V gene sequence: CDR1 SEHNR, CDR2 FQNEAQ (reference sequence). The DNA of the CDR3 is TGTGCCAGCAGCCTGGGACTAGCGGGAGCCGAGCAGTACTTC. Encoded protein: CASSLGLAGAEQYF.

The V call is TRBV5-1, the J call TRBJ1-1, with D possibly being TRBD1 (5 bases). There are 14 residues in the CDR3. Deletions cut 0 bases from V and 1 base from J, with 7 bases between. Germline values: CDR1 SGHRS, CDR2 YFSETQ. The CDR3: CASSLAGQNTEAFF. The CDR3 DNA sequence: TGCGCCAGCAGCTTGGCAGGGCAGAACACTGAAGCTTTCTTT.

The chain employs TRBV5-4 and TRBJ2-7; tentative D call: TRBD1 (6 bases). CDR3 size: 18 residues. V lost 5 bases, J lost 7 bases, and 31 bases lay in between. Germline-derived CDR1 and CDR2 are SGHNT and YYREEE (reference sequence). CDR3 amino acids: CASSPGGQGRGKQVEQYF. CDR3 coding DNA: TGTGCCAGCAGTCCTGGTGGTCAGGGCAGGGGCAAACAGGTAGAGCAGTACTTC.

The chain joins TRBV29-1 to TRBJ1-1; tentative D call: TRBD1 (6 bases). The germline V gene has CDR1 SQVTM and CDR2 ANQGSEA. The CDR3 loop spans 13 amino acids. V shed 0 bases and J shed 11 bases, with 16 bases lying between them. CDR3 region: CSVEELDRLDAFF. Here the CDR3 DNA reads TGCAGCGTTGAAGAACTCGACAGGCTGGACGCTTTCTTT.

The chain recombines TRBV18 with TRBJ1-1, with 8 bases aligning to TRBD1. The CDR3 loop spans 14 amino acids. V shed 0 bases and J 11 bases; nucleotides not matched to a gene: 8. Germline loops: CDR1 KGHSH, CDR2 LQKENI. The CDR3, as DNA: TGTGCCAGCTCACCACCGGGTACAGGGGGGCAGGCTTTCTTT. This codes for CASSPPGTGGQAFF.

This rearrangement joins TRBV18 to TRBJ1-1; TRBD1 might be the D (6 bases). This CDR3 has 15 amino acids. The germline V and J ends were trimmed by 4 bases and 1 base, with 13 bases remaining between them. From germline, CDR1 is KGHSH and CDR2 LQKENI. The CDR3 DNA reads TGTGCCAGCTCACTACAGGGCATTAGGAACACTGAAGCTTTCTTT. This sequence encodes CASSLQGIRNTEAFF.

The genes are TRBV5-1 and TRBJ2-3, with 13 bases fitting TRBD2. The junction had 7 bases not matched to a gene; V was cut back by 4 bases and J by 2 bases. The CDR3 contains 17 residues. From germline, CDR1 is SGHRS and CDR2 YFSETQ. In DNA form, the CDR3 reads TGCGCCAGCAGCCCGGGGACTAGCGGGGATTTCACAGATACGCAGTATTTT. The encoded protein is CASSPGTSGDFTDTQYF.

V is TRBV6-6 and J is TRBJ2-7, with 7 positions matching TRBD2. The CDR3 totals 15 residues. The V segment lost 5 bases and the J segment 5 bases; nucleotides outside the gene matches: 12. Germline CDR1 and CDR2: MNHNY and SVGAGI (reference sequence). The CDR3 is CASSPEGGSFNEQYF. CDR3 bases: TGTGCCAGCAGTCCAGAAGGCGGGAGTTTTAACGAGCAGTACTTC.

This clone was seen a handful of times. The chain has TRBV11-2 and TRBJ2-1, with no clear D. The ends were cut back, 5 bases at V and 1 base at J, with 15 bases in the middle. The CDR3 spans 16 residues. The germline gives CDR1 SGHAT, CDR2 FQNNGV. The chain's CDR3 is CASSPLQVRSYNEQFF. The CDR3 DNA reads as TGTGCCAGCAGCCCCCTCCAGGTGCGATCCTACAATGAGCAGTTCTTC.

This sequence joins TRBV9 and TRBJ2-7; D gene ambiguous. Germline loops: CDR1 SGDLS, CDR2 YYNGEE. V dropped 0 bases and J dropped 0 bases, with 7 bases sitting between them. The CDR3 sequence is 14 residues long. In nucleotides, the CDR3 is TGTGCCAGCAGCGTAGACGGAAACTCCTACGAGCAGTACTTC. Translated: CASSVDGNSYEQYF. The full variable domain, rest sourced from reference TRBV9 and TRBJ2-7, is DSGVTQTPKHLITATGQRVTLRCSPRSGDLSVYWYQQSLDQGLQFLIQYYNGEERAKGNILERFSAQQFPDLHSELNLSSLELGDSALYFCASSVDGNSYEQYFGPGTRLTVT.

The V gene is TRBV7-2, the J gene TRBJ2-1; 8 positions match TRBD2. CDR3 length: 16 amino acids. The V and J ends lost 1 base and 4 bases, in that order; junction bases with no gene match: 6. In germline, CDR1 is SGHTA, CDR2 FQGNSA. CDR3 loop: CASSLVGSGAYNEQFF. In DNA form, the CDR3 reads TGTGCCAGCAGCTTAGTAGGTAGCGGGGCGTACAATGAGCAGTTCTTC. Full variable domain (rest looked up from reference TRBV7-2 and TRBJ2-1): GAGVSQSPSNKVTEKGKDVELRCDPISGHTALYWYRQSLGQGLEFLIYFQGNSAPDKSGLPSDRFSAERTGGSVSTLTIQRTQQEDSAVYLCASSLVGSGAYNEQFFGPGTRLTVL.

V gene TRBV5-4 combines with J gene TRBJ2-3; no reliable D call. From germline, CDR1 is SGHNT and CDR2 YYREEE (reference sequence). The CDR3 contains 12 residues. Between the trimmed V and J ends, which lost 1 base and 4 bases, there was a span of 4 bases. For the CDR3, the DNA is TGTGCCAGCAGCTTGTATGCAGATACGCAGTATTTT. Its protein is CASSLYADTQYF.

The genes are TRBV5-1 and TRBJ1-1, with a possible D match to TRBD1 (5 bases). This CDR3 comprises 13 residues. Trimming removed 4 bases from V and 2 bases from J, with 9 bases in between. CDR1 is SGHRS, CDR2 YFSETQ, per germline. The CDR3 DNA reads TGCGCCAGCAGCGGGACGGTAAACACTGAAGCTTTCTTT. Amino acids: CASSGTVNTEAFF. Filled out from reference TRBV5-1 and TRBJ1-1, the complete variable domain reads KAGVTQTPRYLIKTRGQQVTLSCSPISGHRSVSWYQQTPGQGLQFLFEYFSETQRNKGNFPGRFSGRQFSNSRSEMNVSTLELGDSALYLCASSGTVNTEAFFGQGTRLTVV.

V usage is TRBV6-6 and J usage is TRBJ2-3; unclear D gene. The CDR3 is 13 amino acids. V was cut by 7 bases and J by 2 bases, with 10 bases left in between. The germline V gene encodes CDR1 MNHNY and CDR2 SVGAGI (reference sequence). This CDR3 is CASTPPTTDTQYF. The DNA for the CDR3 is TGTGCCAGCACCCCGCCTACCACAGATACGCAGTATTTT.

The V and J genes are TRBV5-1 and TRBJ1-1; no definite D call. V was pared by 0 bases and J by 2 bases, with 11 bases between. From germline, CDR1 is SGHRS and CDR2 YFSETQ. The CDR3 is made up of 15 amino acids. The CDR3 loop reads CASSLAIPINTEAFF. CDR3 DNA: TGCGCCAGCAGCTTGGCTATACCGATTAACACTGAAGCTTTCTTT.

The chain joins TRBV6-5 to TRBJ1-2; 8 bases line up with TRBD1. Per the germline V gene, CDR1 is MNHEY and CDR2 is SVGAGI. V was pared by 6 bases and J by 2 bases, with 5 bases of the junction left unmatched. This CDR3 is 14 amino acids long. DNA of the CDR3: TGTGCCAGCAGAAGGACAGGGCTGAACTATGGCTACACCTTC. Translated, it gives CASRRTGLNYGYTF.

This clone has just a few counts. This sequence joins TRBV7-3 and TRBJ2-1; 7 positions agree with TRBD2. Germline values: CDR1 SGHTA, CDR2 FQGTGA. The CDR3 is made up of 19 amino acids. The V segment lost 0 bases and the J segment 4 bases; nucleotides outside the gene matches: 15. The CDR3 DNA reads as TGTGCCAGCAGCTTAACAGGGCCGGGCGGGGGATTATCTTACAATGAGCAGTTCTTC. Translation gives CASSLTGPGGGLSYNEQFF. The whole variable domain, remainder taken from reference TRBV7-3 and TRBJ2-1, is GAGVSQTPSNKVTEKGKYVELRCDPISGHTALYWYRQSLGQGPEFLIYFQGTGAADDSGLPNDRFFAVRPEGSVSTLKIQRTERGDSAVYLCASSLTGPGGGLSYNEQFFGPGTRLTVL.

In DNA form, the CDR3 reads TGTGCCAGCAGCCCCGCGCAGGGAGGCTATGGCTACACCTTC. This sequence encodes CASSPAQGGYGYTF. The J gene is TRBJ1-2, the V gene TRBV6-5; possible D gene TRBD1, 5 bases. This CDR3 contains 14 residues. V shed 6 bases and J shed 4 bases, with 15 bases lying between them. Germline CDR1 is MNHEY and CDR2 is SVGAGI.

This chain uses TRBV2 with TRBJ2-3, with TRBD1 matching over 8 bases. Germline V lookup: CDR1 SNHLY, CDR2 FYNNEI. This CDR3 is built from 14 residues. V dropped 2 bases and J dropped 2; count of bases not matched to a gene: 0. The CDR3 loop is CASSEQGATDTQYF. As DNA, the CDR3 is TGTGCCAGCAGTGAACAGGGGGCCACAGATACGCAGTATTTT.

The chain couples TRBV5-1 to TRBJ2-7; 10 positions agree with TRBD1. Per the germline V gene, CDR1 is SGHRS and CDR2 is YFSETQ. The J segment lost 0 bases and the V segment lost 0 bases, leaving 3 bases of the junction unmatched. The CDR3 covers 16 residues. In nucleotides, the CDR3 is TGCGCCAGCAGCTTGGGCGGGACAGGGGTCTCCTACGAGCAGTACTTC. Protein: CASSLGGTGVSYEQYF. Drawing the rest from reference TRBV5-1 and TRBJ2-7, the complete variable domain is KAGVTQTPRYLIKTRGQQVTLSCSPISGHRSVSWYQQTPGQGLQFLFEYFSETQRNKGNFPGRFSGRQFSNSRSEMNVSTLELGDSALYLCASSLGGTGVSYEQYFGPGTRLTVT.

This chain joins TRBV5-1 and TRBJ1-2; TRBD1 matches 8 bases. The length of the CDR3 is 16 residues. CDR1 and CDR2 from the germline V gene are SGHRS and YFSETQ. Germline trimming cut 4 bases from V and 8 bases from J; bases unmatched to any gene: 16. DNA for the CDR3: TGCGCCAGCAGCCGTTCTATGACCCAGGGGGCCCAGGGCTACACCTTC. Protein product: CASSRSMTQGAQGYTF. The variable domain in full, completed from reference TRBV5-1 and TRBJ1-2, reads KAGVTQTPRYLIKTRGQQVTLSCSPISGHRSVSWYQQTPGQGLQFLFEYFSETQRNKGNFPGRFSGRQFSNSRSEMNVSTLELGDSALYLCASSRSMTQGAQGYTFGSGTRLTVV.

This clone is judged medium-sized. V and J are TRBV6-1 and TRBJ1-5, with 7 bases aligning to TRBD1. This CDR3 has 14 amino acids. The junction had 5 bases not matched to a gene; V was cut back by 5 bases and J by 4 bases. Germline-derived CDR1 and CDR2 are MNHNS and SASEGT. CDR3 bases: TGTGCCAGCAGTCTCACAGGGGCGAATCAGCCCCAGCATTTT. Amino acids: CASSLTGANQPQHF.